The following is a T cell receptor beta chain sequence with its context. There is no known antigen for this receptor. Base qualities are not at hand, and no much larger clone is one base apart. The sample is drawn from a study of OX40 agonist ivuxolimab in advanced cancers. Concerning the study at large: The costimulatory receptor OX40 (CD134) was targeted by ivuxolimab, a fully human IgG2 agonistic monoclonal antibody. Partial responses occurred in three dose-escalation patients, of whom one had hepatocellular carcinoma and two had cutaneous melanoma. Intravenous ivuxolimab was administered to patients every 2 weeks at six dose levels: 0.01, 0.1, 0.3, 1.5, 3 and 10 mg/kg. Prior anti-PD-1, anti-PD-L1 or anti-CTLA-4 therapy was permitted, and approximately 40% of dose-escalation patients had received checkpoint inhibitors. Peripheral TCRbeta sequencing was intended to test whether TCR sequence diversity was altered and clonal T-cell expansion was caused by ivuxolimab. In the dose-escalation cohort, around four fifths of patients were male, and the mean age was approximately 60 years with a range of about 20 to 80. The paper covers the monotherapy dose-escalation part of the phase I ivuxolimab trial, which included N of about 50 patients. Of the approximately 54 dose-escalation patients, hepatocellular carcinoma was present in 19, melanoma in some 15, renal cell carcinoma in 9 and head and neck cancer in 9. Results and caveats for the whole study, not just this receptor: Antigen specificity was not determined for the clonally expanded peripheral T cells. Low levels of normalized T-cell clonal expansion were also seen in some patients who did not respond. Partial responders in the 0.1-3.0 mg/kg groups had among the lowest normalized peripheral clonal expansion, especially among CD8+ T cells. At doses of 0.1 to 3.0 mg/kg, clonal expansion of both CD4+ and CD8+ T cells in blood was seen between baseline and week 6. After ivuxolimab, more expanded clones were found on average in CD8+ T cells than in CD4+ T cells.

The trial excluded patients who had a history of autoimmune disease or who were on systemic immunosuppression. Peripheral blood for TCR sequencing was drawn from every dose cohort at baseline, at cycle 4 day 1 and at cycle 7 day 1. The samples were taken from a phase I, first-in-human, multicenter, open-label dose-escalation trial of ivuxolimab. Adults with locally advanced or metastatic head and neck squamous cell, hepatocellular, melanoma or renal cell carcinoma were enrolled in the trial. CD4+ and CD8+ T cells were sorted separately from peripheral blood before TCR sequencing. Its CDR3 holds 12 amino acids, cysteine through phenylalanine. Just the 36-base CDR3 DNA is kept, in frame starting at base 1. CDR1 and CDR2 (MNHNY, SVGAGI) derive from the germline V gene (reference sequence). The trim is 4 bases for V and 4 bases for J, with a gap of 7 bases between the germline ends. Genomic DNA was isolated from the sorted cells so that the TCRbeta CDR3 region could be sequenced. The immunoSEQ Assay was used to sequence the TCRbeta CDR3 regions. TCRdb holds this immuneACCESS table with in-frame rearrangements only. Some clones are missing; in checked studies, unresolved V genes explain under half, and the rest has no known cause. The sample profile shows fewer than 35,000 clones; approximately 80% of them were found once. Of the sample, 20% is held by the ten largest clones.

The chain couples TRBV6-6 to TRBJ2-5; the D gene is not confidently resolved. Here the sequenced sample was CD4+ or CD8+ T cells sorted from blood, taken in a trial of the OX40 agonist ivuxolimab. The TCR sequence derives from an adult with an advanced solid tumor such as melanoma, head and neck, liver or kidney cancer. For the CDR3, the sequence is CASSSAGETQYF. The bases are TGTGCCAGCAGTTCCGCAGGAGAGACCCAGTACTTC.